This TCR beta chain stems from a study of shared clonotypes between healthy human individuals. Study findings and constraints: About 5% was the fraction of naive CD4 clonotypes found shared across a few donors. Blood was the only sampled material, and tissue repertoires likely differ.

On this clone itself: Its antigen is as yet unknown.

Samples underwent the assay at deep level. Only in-frame clones appear in the TCRdb table, and some are missing; sequencing was by immunoSEQ multiplex PCR. The sample lists millions of clones; around nine tenths were seen once. Germline loops: CDR1 SGHDT, CDR2 YYEEEE. The CDR3 length is 14 residues. The study separated CD4+ cells into CD45RA+ naive and CD45RA-negative memory subsets. This chain links TRBV5-6 with TRBJ2-5, with a tentative D call TRBD2 (5 bases). Matching the DNA end better, TRBJ2-7 makes the J call doubtful. The origin of this receptor is a man aged 18-30 years in good health. Sample: naive CD4+ T cells sorted from blood. Subset defined: CD45RA+ positively selected. The DNA of the CDR3 is TGTGCCAGCCGGGCTGCGGGCAGCTCCTACGAGCAGTACTTC. This gives the protein CASRAAGSSYEQYF.